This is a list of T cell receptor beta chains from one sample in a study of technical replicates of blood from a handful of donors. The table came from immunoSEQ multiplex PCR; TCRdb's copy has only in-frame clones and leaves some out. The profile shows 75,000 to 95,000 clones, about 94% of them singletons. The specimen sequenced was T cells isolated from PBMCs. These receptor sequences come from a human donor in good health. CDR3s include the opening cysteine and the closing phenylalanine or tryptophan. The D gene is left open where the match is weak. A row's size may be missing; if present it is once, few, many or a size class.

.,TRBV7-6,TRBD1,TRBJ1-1,TGTGCCAGCAGCCGCTGGACAGGCATGAACACTGAAGCTTTCTTT,CASSRWTGMNTEAFF
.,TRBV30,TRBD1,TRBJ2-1,TGTGCCTGGAGTCCCAGGGGGGACAGGGGCCTCGATGAGCAGTTCTTC,CAWSPRGDRGLDEQFF
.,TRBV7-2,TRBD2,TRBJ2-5,TGTGCCAGCAGCTACACTAGCGGGGTCCAAGAGACCCAGTACTTC,CASSYTSGVQETQYF
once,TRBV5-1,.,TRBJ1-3,TGCGCCAGCAGCTTGGGCAGGATCTCTGGAAACACCATATATTTT,CASSLGRISGNTIYF
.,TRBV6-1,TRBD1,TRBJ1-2,TGTGCCAGCGCAGAATACAGGGGGAGCTATGGCTACACCTTC,CASAEYRGSYGYTF
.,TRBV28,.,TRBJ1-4,TGTGCCAGCAGCCTCAGAGAAAAACTGTTTTTT,CASSLREKLFF
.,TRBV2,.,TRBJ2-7,TGTGCCAGCAGGTCAGCCTACGAGCAGTACTTC,CASRSAYEQYF
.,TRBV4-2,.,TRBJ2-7,TGTGCCAGCAGCCAGGGGAACCCAGGGTACGAGCAGTACTTC,CASSQGNPGYEQYF
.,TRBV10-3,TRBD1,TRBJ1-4,TGTGCCATCAGTGACCTACAGGGGGCTGGAGAAAAACTGTTTTTT,CAISDLQGAGEKLFF
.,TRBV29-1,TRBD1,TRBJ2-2,TGCAGCGTTGAGGGGACAGTTTCACCCGGGGAGCTGTTTTTT,CSVEGTVSPGELFF
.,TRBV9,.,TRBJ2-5,TGTGCCAGCAGCCCCCGGGGTCTGGGGACCCAGTACTTC,CASSPRGLGTQYF
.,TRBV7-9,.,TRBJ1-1,TGTGCCAGCCCCCGACCCCCGGGGAACACTGAAGCTTTCTTT,CASPRPPGNTEAFF
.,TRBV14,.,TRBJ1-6,TGTGCCAGCAGCCAAGACGTAAGGGGTTTGAATTCACCCCTCCACTTT,CASSQDVRGLNSPLHF
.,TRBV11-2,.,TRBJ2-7,TGTGCCAGCAGCCACTACGAGCAGTACTTC,CASSHYEQYF
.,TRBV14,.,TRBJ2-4,TGTGCCAGCAGCCAAGCCGCCAGCGGGCGGAACATTCAGTACTTC,CASSQAASGRNIQYF
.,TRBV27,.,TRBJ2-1,TGTGCCAGCGCCAAAGCGGCCTACAATGAGCAGTTCTTC,CASAKAAYNEQFF
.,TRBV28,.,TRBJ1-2,TGTACCAGCTCCGAGGGCGGAGCTAACTATGGCTACACCTTC,CTSSEGGANYGYTF
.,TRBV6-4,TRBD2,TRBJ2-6,TGTGCCAGCAGCCTGGGACTAGCGGGGTCTGGGGCCAACGTCCTGACTTTC,CASSLGLAGSGANVLTF
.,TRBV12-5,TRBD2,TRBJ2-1,TGTGCTAGTGGTTTGGGACTAGCGGAGGGCAATGAGCAGTTCTTC,CASGLGLAEGNEQFF
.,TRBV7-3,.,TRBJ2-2,TGTGCCAGCAGATTGGGACTTTACACCGGGGAGCTGTTTTTT,CASRLGLYTGELFF
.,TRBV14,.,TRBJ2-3,TGTGCCAGCAGCCGACAGACTAGCACAGATACGCAGTATTTT,CASSRQTSTDTQYF
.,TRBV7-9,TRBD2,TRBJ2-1,TGTGCCAGCAGCCCGACGGGGGGGGGCAACCTTGCGGATGAGCAGTTCTTC,CASSPTGGGNLADEQFF
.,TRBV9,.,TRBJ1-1,TGTGCCAGCAGCCCAAACAGGATTGAAACTGAAGCTTTCTTT,CASSPNRIETEAFF
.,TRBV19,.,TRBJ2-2,TGTGCCAGTAGTAATCACGGGGGTCTCGCCGGGGAGCTGTTTTTT,CASSNHGGLAGELFF
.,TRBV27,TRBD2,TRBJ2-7,TGTGCCAGCCGCCCGCGGGGGGGGGCATCCTACGAGCAGTACTTC,CASRPRGGASYEQYF
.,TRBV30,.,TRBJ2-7,TGTGCCTGGAGTGTAGGACAGCCATCCTATAACTACGAGCAGTACTTC,CAWSVGQPSYNYEQYF
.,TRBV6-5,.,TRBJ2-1,TGTGCCAGCAGTTACAAGGGGCTGCAGCAGTTCTTC,CASSYKGLQQFF
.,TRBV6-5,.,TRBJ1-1,TGTGCCAGCAGACCACCAGAGAACACTGAAGCTTTCTTT,CASRPPENTEAFF
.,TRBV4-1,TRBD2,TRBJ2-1,TGCGCCAGCAGCCCCGTAGGGACTAGCGGGAGGGCCGTGCAGTTCTTC,CASSPVGTSGRAVQFF
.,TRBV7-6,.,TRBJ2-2,TGTGCCAGCAGTAAATGGAGCGAGAACACCGGGGAGCTGTTTTTT,CASSKWSENTGELFF
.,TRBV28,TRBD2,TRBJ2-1,TGTGCCACTAAAAAGGGCGGACTAGCGGGAAATATTTTGATTAACAATGAGCAGTTCTTC,CATKKGGLAGNILINNEQFF
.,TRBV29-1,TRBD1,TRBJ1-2,TGCAGCGTTGGACAGGGGGACTATGGCTACACCTTC,CSVGQGDYGYTF
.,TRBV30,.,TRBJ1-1,TGTGCCTGGAGGTCGGAGGGCACTGAAGCTTTCTTT,CAWRSEGTEAFF
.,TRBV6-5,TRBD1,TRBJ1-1,TGTGCCAGCAGCCGGACCGGGACAGGGGCCACTGAAGCTTTCTTT,CASSRTGTGATEAFF
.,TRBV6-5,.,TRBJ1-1,TGTGCCAGCAGCACCTCAAGGGGTAACACTGAAGCTTTCTTT,CASSTSRGNTEAFF
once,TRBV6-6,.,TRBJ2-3,TGTGCCAGCCGAGTGGTGGCGGGCACAGATACGCAGTATTTT,CASRVVAGTDTQYF
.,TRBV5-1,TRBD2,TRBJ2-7,TGCGCCAGCAGCTTGTGGACTAGCGGGAGCGAGCAGTACTTC,CASSLWTSGSEQYF
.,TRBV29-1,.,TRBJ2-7,TGCAGCGTTACACGGGTCCGGTCCGGATACGAGCAGTACTTC,CSVTRVRSGYEQYF